Listed below are T cell receptor beta chains from one sample, sequenced in a study of cytomegalovirus exposure and HLA in healthy donors. Clones were sequenced by immunoSEQ multiplex PCR, and TCRdb holds only the in-frame ones, with some missing. The sample records approximately 270,000 clones, roughly 87% being singletons. The sequenced sample was PBMCs. All receptors come from a man aged 18 to 35 in good health and CMV-seropositive. Both conserved end residues are part of each CDR3. A D gene is named only where the DNA matches it firmly. The listing skips clone size in some rows; elsewhere it reads once, few, many or a size class.

.,TRBJ1-1,.,TRBV2,TGTGCCAGCAGACCCCAGGGGAACACTGAAGCTTTCTTT,CASRPQGNTEAFF
.,TRBJ2-3,TRBD2,TRBV2,TGTGCCAGCAGTGAAGTGGGGACTAGTCAGGAGTATTTT,CASSEVGTSQEYF
.,TRBJ2-3,TRBD2,TRBV7-2,TGTGCCAGCAGCTTTAAGCGGGATACTAGCACAGATACGCAGTATTTT,CASSFKRDTSTDTQYF
once,TRBJ1-1,.,TRBV14,TGTGCCAGCAGCCAAGGAGTGAGTACTGAAGCTTTCTTT,CASSQGVSTEAFF
.,TRBJ1-1,.,TRBV5-1,TGCGCCAGCAGCTTGGGGGAGGGGCGCAGCACTGAAGCTTTCTTT,CASSLGEGRSTEAFF
.,TRBJ2-7,.,TRBV20-1,TGCAGTGCTAGGAGATCCTACGAGCAGTACTTC,CSARRSYEQYF
once,TRBJ2-7,.,TRBV13,TGTGCCAGTGGAGAGGGGGAGTCCTACGAGCAGTACTTC,CASGEGESYEQYF
.,TRBJ2-1,TRBD2,TRBV5-1,TGCGCCAGCAGCTTGTTAAGCGGGAGCCCCTCCTACAATGAGCAGTTCTTC,CASSLLSGSPSYNEQFF
.,TRBJ2-2,.,TRBV27,TGTGCCAGCAGTTTACAGAAGAACACCGGGGAGCTGTTTTTT,CASSLQKNTGELFF
.,TRBJ2-7,TRBD1,TRBV23-1,TGCGCCAGCTCGCTTGCGACAGGGTACGAGCAGTACTTC,CASSLATGYEQYF
.,TRBJ1-2,.,TRBV5-1,TGCGCCAGCAGCCCCGCACTTGACAGGACCAATGCTCTTGGCTACACCTTC,CASSPALDRTNALGYTF
.,TRBJ2-3,.,TRBV27,TGTGCCAGCAGTTCCCGAAGACCGCGCCAGGGAGCGACAGATACGCAGTATTTT,CASSSRRPRQGATDTQYF
.,TRBJ2-2,TRBD2,TRBV4-1,TGCGCCAGCAGCCAAGGGCTAGCGGGAGCGCCAGGCGGGGAGCTGTTTTTT,CASSQGLAGAPGGELFF
.,TRBJ1-2,TRBD1,TRBV28,TGTGCCAGCAGTCCAACCGGGACAGTCTATGGCTACACCTTC,CASSPTGTVYGYTF
.,TRBJ1-1,.,TRBV5-1,TGCGCCAGCAGCTTGGGACAGGTTGGGACTGAAGCTTTCTTT,CASSLGQVGTEAFF
.,TRBJ2-3,.,TRBV2,TGTGCCAGCAGAGAAAACCCTAGCACAGATACGCAGTATTTT,CASRENPSTDTQYF
.,TRBJ1-1,.,TRBV13,TGTGCCAGCAGCTTAGGTGGAAGGGCTGAAGCTTTCTTT,CASSLGGRAEAFF
.,TRBJ2-1,TRBD2,TRBV7-9,TGTGCCATTAGCGGGAGCGGGGATGAGCAGTTCTTC,CAISGSGDEQFF
.,TRBJ1-5,.,TRBV28,TGTGCCAGCAGATGGGGGAGTAGCAATCAGCCCCAGCATTTT,CASRWGSSNQPQHF
.,TRBJ2-7,TRBD2,TRBV7-9,TGTGCCAGCAGCCTTCTAGCGGGAGGATTCAACGAGCAGTACTTC,CASSLLAGGFNEQYF
.,TRBJ2-7,.,TRBV6-6,TGTGCCAGCAGTTACGACCGGGACTACGAGCAGTACTTC,CASSYDRDYEQYF
.,TRBJ1-5,.,TRBV30,TGTGCCTGGAGTCAGGACACCAGGCCCCAGCATTTT,CAWSQDTRPQHF
.,TRBJ1-2,.,TRBV15,TGTGCCACCAGCAGAGACAGGGTTTATAGTGGCTACACCTTC,CATSRDRVYSGYTF
.,TRBJ1-2,TRBD1,TRBV19,TGTGCCAGTAGCCTACAGGGGACCTATGGCTACACCTTC,CASSLQGTYGYTF
.,TRBJ2-3,.,TRBV5-6,TGTGCCAGCAGCTTCCAGAGCACAGATACGCAGTATTTT,CASSFQSTDTQYF
.,TRBJ1-4,.,TRBV19,TGTGCCAGTAGGGTGAGGGGGTTTGGCGAAAAACTGTTTTTT,CASRVRGFGEKLFF
.,TRBJ2-2,TRBD2,TRBV9,TGTGCCAGCAGCGTAGATCCTAGCGGCAACACCGGGGAGCTGTTTTTT,CASSVDPSGNTGELFF
.,TRBJ2-1,.,TRBV27,TGTGCCAGCAGTTTCAGAAGGAGCTCCTACAATGAGCAGTTCTTC,CASSFRRSSYNEQFF
once,TRBJ2-2,TRBD1,TRBV28,TGTGCCAGCAGTCGGACAGGAGACACCGGGGAGCTGTTTTTT,CASSRTGDTGELFF
once,TRBJ2-2,.,TRBV7-2,TGTGCCAGCAGCTTAGGGTACGCAGCGAACACCGGGGAGCTGTTTTTT,CASSLGYAANTGELFF
.,TRBJ2-7,.,TRBV7-9,TGTGCCAGCAGCACTCTGGGGGGCCCGGGTGTGGGGCAGTACTTC,CASSTLGGPGVGQYF
few,TRBJ1-5,.,TRBV27,TGTGCCAGCAGTTTGATGAGCAATCAGCCCCAGCATTTT,CASSLMSNQPQHF
.,TRBJ2-5,TRBD2,TRBV27,TGTGCCAGCAGTCCAGAAGCGGGGGGGCAGCAAGAGACCCAGTACTTC,CASSPEAGGQQETQYF
.,TRBJ2-2,TRBD2,TRBV11-2,TGTGCCAGCAGCGCCGTCCGGGGGGACACCGGGGAGCTGTTTTTT,CASSAVRGDTGELFF